This T cell receptor beta chain originates from a study of immune cell composition in non-small cell lung cancer. CDR3 size: 17 residues. Trimming took off 1 base at V and 8 bases at J, with 21 bases between the two ends. Germline V gene data show CDR1 as SGHTA and CDR2 as FQGNSA. Measured with immunoSEQ multiplex PCR; TCRdb has only the in-frame clones, and not every one. The data contain around 2,000 clones, around 82% of them seen just once; the ten biggest clones take up 7.5% to 10%. Sequencing was done on a sample of lung tumor tissue. This sequence originates from a human donor with non-small cell lung cancer. This sequence joins TRBV7-2 and TRBJ2-1; D possibly corresponds to TRBD2 (6 bases). In nucleotides, the CDR3 is TGTGCCAGCAGCTTAGATATTCTCGGGGACTTAGCCCATGAGCAGTTCTTC. It translates to CASSLDILGDLAHEQFF.